This TCR beta chain was sequenced for a study of blood T cell repertoires in COVID-19. Across the whole study: T cells, B-cell-depleted T cells, or PBMCs provided the cDNA or gDNA that served as material.

In germline, CDR1 is LGHNA, CDR2 YNFKEQ. The CDR3 consists of 16 residues. Details on this clone: Its ends do not fully match the called genes, so a read error is possible.

The data were produced by immunoSEQ multiplex PCR, yet TCRdb's version contains in-frame clones alone and is incomplete. The data show about 190,000 clones, around 89% seen once. Sequencing was done on a sample of peripheral blood. This sequence was found in a woman in her 30s with acute or convalescent COVID-19. The chain uses TRBV4-2 and TRBJ2-1; possible D gene TRBD2, 5 bases. The CDR3 protein is CASSKDADSTYNEQFF. The CDR3 bases are TGTGCCAGCAGCAAAGACGCGGACTCCACCTACAATGAGCAGTTCTTC.